One sample yielded the 24 T cell receptor beta chains listed below, sequenced in a study of blood T cells in healthy people across ages. Together with a sample-barcoded 5' primer, a J-beta primer mix was included in a second PCR lasting roughly 6 to 12 cycles. TCRdb re-analysed the 5' RACE reads in MiXCR, keeping a single row per CDR3 protein. This sample has about 1.7 million distinct CDR3 sequences; about 30% occur once, and the top ten carry about 8%. Input material: blood. These receptors all come from a woman aged 25 to 39 in good health.

The sample holds many counts of this clonotype. The chain's CDR3 is CSVARVGGANVLTF. CDR3 coding DNA: TGCAGCGTTGCCCGAGTGGGGGGGGCCAACGTCCTGACTTTC. This chain uses TRBV29-1 with TRBJ2-6, with D unclear. Germline V CDR1 and CDR2: SQVTM, ANQGSEA. V was trimmed by 4 bases and J by 4 bases, leaving 11 bases between them. The CDR3 is 14 residues long. Full variable domain (outside the CDR3, taken from reference TRBV29-1 and TRBJ2-6): SAVISQKPSRDICQRGTSLTIQCQVDSQVTMMFWYRQQPGQSLTLIATANQGSEATYESGFVIDKFPISRPNLTFSTLTVSNMSPEDSSIYLCSVARVGGANVLTFGAGSRLTVL.

This clonotype was detected only a few times. The chain links TRBV20-1 to TRBJ1-6; D remains ambiguous. The germline V gene encodes CDR1 DFQATT and CDR2 SNEGSKA (reference sequence). CDR3 length equals 15 residues. The germline V and J ends were trimmed by 0 bases and 5 bases, with 11 bases remaining between them. CDR3 protein: CSARDIGPNNSPLHF. CDR3 coding DNA: TGCAGTGCTAGAGACATCGGGCCTAATAATTCACCCCTCCACTTT.

The chain couples TRBV5-1 to TRBJ2-7; 8 nucleotides line up with TRBD2. This CDR3 is built from 15 residues. Trimming took 2 bases from V and 6 from J; bases not matched to a gene: 10. The germline gives CDR1 SGHRS, CDR2 YFSETQ. CDR3 coding DNA: TGCGCCAGCAGCTTATCGCGGGAGGTCCCCCGCGAGCAGTACTTC. It translates to CASSLSREVPREQYF.

This chain uses TRBV20-1 with TRBJ2-2; TRBD2 agrees at 8 bases. Germline values: CDR1 DFQATT, CDR2 SNEGSKA (reference sequence). The CDR3 consists of 16 residues. J lost 5 bases, V lost 0 bases, and 8 bases had no gene match. The CDR3 nucleotides read TGCAGTGCTAGAGATAGTAAGCGGGGGCGGACCGGGGAGCTGTTTTTT. Its translation: CSARDSKRGRTGELFF.

This clonotype was counted a few times. Since a much larger clone is just one base distant, this may be a read error. The chain carries TRBV11-2 and TRBJ1-1; no clear D gene. V lost 0 bases and J 1 base, leaving 3 bases between the germline ends. The CDR3 sequence is 13 residues long. CDR1 is SGHAT, CDR2 FQNNGV, per germline. The CDR3 here is CASSLDENTEAFF. CDR3 nucleotides: TGTGCCAGCAGCTTAGATGAGAACACTGAAGCTTTCTTT.

Concerning this clonotype: A read error may explain this, as a much larger clone is one base away. The missing conserved phenylalanine or tryptophan at the end of this CDR3 makes a read error likely. The limits of the CDR3 on the DNA are not certain, so only TCRdb's listed CDR3 is given. The gene calls are TRBV6-1 and TRBJ1-2; the table calls TRBD1, which could not be checked here. The CDR3 extends over 12 residues, inclusive of both ends. Germline CDR1 reads MNHNS; CDR2 reads SASEGT. The CDR3 loop is CATDRQGRGYTC.

The rearrangement uses TRBV5-6 and TRBJ1-5, with D perhaps TRBD1 (5 bases). The V end was cut by 4 bases, the J end by 0 bases, with 20 bases between. The CDR3 runs 18 residues. Per the germline V gene, CDR1 is SGHDT and CDR2 is YYEEEE. CDR3 bases: TGTGCCAGCAGCCTAGGTGGGACGGGTGGGGATAGCAATCAGCCCCAGCATTTT. Amino acids: CASSLGGTGGDSNQPQHF.

The genes are TRBV20-1 and TRBJ1-4; D not resolved. Trimming removed 5 bases at V and 9 bases at J, with 13 bases between. The germline V gene has CDR1 DFQATT and CDR2 SNEGSKA (reference sequence). The CDR3 contains 12 residues. The CDR3, as DNA: TGCAGTGCTGGCGGTTGGGAGCAAAAACTGTTTTTT. Protein product: CSAGGWEQKLFF.

The chain recombines TRBV29-1 with TRBJ2-3; 7 positions match TRBD1. The germline CDR1 and CDR2 sequences are SQVTM and ANQGSEA. The CDR3 loop spans 14 amino acids. V trimming: 6 bases; J trimming: 0 bases; junction bases outside the gene matches: 6. In DNA, the CDR3 is TGCAGCGTAACTCCGGGACAGAGCACAGATACGCAGTATTTT. Its protein is CSVTPGQSTDTQYF.

This chain links TRBV13 with TRBJ2-5; D possibly matches TRBD1 or TRBD2 (5 bases each). CDR3 length equals 16 residues. V lost 3 bases, J lost 4 bases, and 18 bases lay in between. Germline V gives CDR1 PRHDT, CDR2 FYEKMQ (reference sequence). The DNA for the CDR3 is TGTGCCAGCAGCTTGATGAGGGGTCAAACCGGAGAGACCCAGTACTTC. Protein sequence: CASSLMRGQTGETQYF.

This clonotype occurred many times. The rearrangement joins TRBV29-1 to TRBJ2-3; D is perhaps TRBD1 (6 bases). The V gene lost 6 bases and the J gene lost 2 bases, with 9 bases spanning the gap. The CDR3 is 12 residues long. In germline, CDR1 is SQVTM, CDR2 ANQGSEA. Written as DNA, the CDR3 is TGCAGCGTCCGACAGGCCACAGATACGCAGTATTTT. Its protein product is CSVRQATDTQYF.

The chain recombines TRBV7-3 with TRBJ1-5; 7 positions match TRBD1. The CDR3 consists of 15 residues. Germline V lookup: CDR1 SGHTA, CDR2 FQGTGA. Losses at the gene ends were 6 bases for V and 4 bases for J; bases not matched to a gene: 9. Here the CDR3 DNA reads TGTGCCAGCAGACCTCACAGGGGACCTAATCAGCCCCAGCATTTT. Residues: CASRPHRGPNQPQHF.

The rearrangement uses TRBV4-3 and TRBJ1-1; D ambiguous. The CDR3 consists of 15 residues. Germline CDR1 reads LGHNA; CDR2 reads YSLEER. The V and J ends lost 0 bases and 4 bases respectively, with 12 bases between them. The DNA for the CDR3 is TGCGCCAGCAGCCAAGATCGAAACGGTTTCACTGAAGCTTTCTTT. The encoded protein is CASSQDRNGFTEAFF.

The rearrangement links TRBV11-2 to TRBJ1-5; 8 bases fit TRBD1. Trimming at V came to 6 bases and at J to 5 bases, leaving 3 bases not matched to a gene. The CDR3 is 13 amino acids. Looked up from germline, CDR1 is SGHAT and CDR2 is FQNNGV. The CDR3: CASRKDRDQPQHF. The CDR3 coding sequence is TGTGCCAGCAGGAAGGACAGGGATCAGCCCCAGCATTTT.

This clonotype was picked up a small number of times. The rearrangement joins TRBV4-1 to TRBJ2-7, with 7 bases that match TRBD1. The V gene end was trimmed by 1 base and the J gene end by 3 bases; junction bases not matched to a gene: 3. CDR3 length: 14 amino acids. CDR1 MGHRA and CDR2 YSYEKL come from the germline V gene. The CDR3 coding sequence is TGCGCCAGCAGCCAAGTAACAGGGGTCTACGAGCAGTACTTC. Its translation is CASSQVTGVYEQYF.

The table lists this clonotype with a count of one. The chain couples TRBV14 to TRBJ1-1; D is unclear. CDR1 is SGHDN, CDR2 FVKESK, per germline. This CDR3 is built from 15 residues. Between the trimmed V and J ends, which lost 1 base and 4 bases, there was a span of 13 bases. CDR3 coding DNA: TGTGCCAGCAGCCAAGTGTATCATAGGAGCACTGAAGCTTTCTTT. Amino acid sequence: CASSQVYHRSTEAFF.

J is TRBJ2-5 and V is TRBV20-1; 9 nucleotides agree with TRBD1. V lost 2 bases and J lost 2; bases outside the gene matches: 6. Per the germline V gene, CDR1 is DFQATT and CDR2 is SNEGSKA (reference sequence). CDR3 length: 15 amino acids. The CDR3 DNA sequence: TGCAGTGCTAGACGGGGACAGGGTAGGCAAGAGACCCAGTACTTC. This gives the protein CSARRGQGRQETQYF.

In this sample, this clonotype turned up many times. This chain links TRBV15 with TRBJ2-1, with 9 bases that match TRBD2. J gave up 1 base and V 5 bases, and 3 bases lay outside the gene matches. Germline assignment: CDR1 LNHNV and CDR2 YYDKDF (reference sequence). This CDR3 comprises 15 residues. CDR3 loop: CATSPLAGSYNEQFF. In nucleotides, the CDR3 is TGTGCCACCAGCCCCCTAGCGGGATCCTACAATGAGCAGTTCTTC.

On this clonotype: A much larger clone sits a single nucleotide away, making a read error possible. Here the CDR3 reads CASSRDGGTNYGYTF. The CDR3 region has the DNA TGCGCCAGCAGCAGGGACGGAGGCACTAACTATGGCTACACCTTC. The chain couples TRBV5-1 to TRBJ1-2, with D possibly TRBD1 on 5 matching bases. Looked up from germline, CDR1 is SGHRS and CDR2 is YFSETQ. V shed 4 bases and J shed 0 bases, with 13 bases lying between them. The CDR3 is made up of 15 amino acids.

The sample holds a few counts of this clonotype. The chain uses TRBV29-1 and TRBJ1-1; TRBD1 aligns across 11 bases. CDR1 is SQVTM and CDR2 is ANQGSEA in the germline V gene. CDR3 length: 13 residues. J gave up 5 bases and V 5 bases, and 4 bases lay outside the gene matches. The CDR3 coding sequence is TGCAGCGTTTCGGACAGGGGGCTAACTGAAGCTTTCTTT. Its translation: CSVSDRGLTEAFF.

This clonotype was seen a few times. The chain is built from TRBV7-3 and TRBJ1-6; D gene ambiguous. V lost 1 base to trimming and J lost 9 bases, with 13 bases between them. CDR3 length: 15 residues. Germline values: CDR1 SGHTA, CDR2 FQGTGA. The CDR3 loop is CASSLKSGKGSPLHF. CDR3 coding DNA: TGTGCCAGCAGCTTAAAGTCGGGGAAGGGTTCACCCCTCCACTTT.

This clonotype was detected only once. Relative to the germline gene, one junction end is altered; a read error may explain this. The rearrangement uses TRBV5-1 and TRBJ2-7; 8 bases map to TRBD2. This CDR3 contains 15 residues. In germline, CDR1 is SGHRS, CDR2 YFSETQ. CDR3: CTSSLVAGSSYEQYF. Here the CDR3 DNA reads TGCACCAGCAGCTTAGTAGCGGGGAGCTCCTACGAGCAGTACTTC.

In its sample, this clonotype was seen a few times. The CDR3 spells CAIRQQLQNTEAFF. CDR3 DNA sequence: TGTGCCATCAGGCAACAGCTACAGAACACTGAAGCTTTCTTT. The rearrangement links TRBV10-3 to TRBJ1-1; D ambiguous. The CDR3 has 14 amino acids. The germline V and J ends were trimmed by 6 bases and 1 base, with 12 bases remaining between them. Germline assignment: CDR1 ENHRY and CDR2 SYGVKD.

There are a few counts of this clonotype. This chain links TRBV7-9 with TRBJ1-2; no definite D call. CDR1 and CDR2 from the germline V gene are SEHNR and FQNEAQ (reference sequence). The CDR3 has 14 amino acids. V lost 1 base and J 4 bases, leaving 10 bases between the germline ends. As DNA, the CDR3 is TGTGCCAGCAGCTTAGTGGGGAGAATCTATGGCTACACCTTC. It is translated as CASSLVGRIYGYTF.